The 21 T cell receptor beta chains in this list originate from one sample, sequenced in a study of metastatic and nonmetastatic thyroid tumors. MiXCR was used by TCRdb to re-call the PCR reads. The sample holds approximately 10,000 clones, roughly a fifth seen once. Thyroid surgery was performed in patients who had received no treatment beforehand. Sequenced sample: adjacent normal tissue. These receptor sequences come from a female donor with papillary thyroid cancer or a benign thyroid nodule (not recorded which). Some clones in this sample may be carry-over from other donors' samples.

By share of the sample, this clone is medium-sized. The chain is built from TRBV7-9 and TRBJ1-1; D is uncertain. CDR1 is SEHNR, CDR2 FQNEAQ, per germline (reference sequence). The CDR3 contains 12 residues. With 5 bases removed from V and 7 bases from J, the gap between germline ends came to 11 bases. In DNA form, the CDR3 reads TGTGCCAGCAGCGTACCACCCGATGAAGCTTTCTTT. This codes for CASSVPPDEAFF.

By its share, this clone is medium-sized. The chain combines TRBV12-3 or TRBV12-4 with TRBJ1-1; D is ambiguous. Trimming cost V 6 bases and J 0 bases, with 14 bases left between them. There are 15 residues in the CDR3. The CDR3 DNA reads as TGTGCCAGCAGCTTGTTGTACGGAATGAACACTGAAGCTTTCTTT. This translates into CASSLLYGMNTEAFF.

On this clone: The junction departs from germline at one end; a sequencing error may be responsible. V and J are TRBV5-1 and TRBJ1-1; 7 bases are shared with TRBD1. The CDR3 has 16 residues. Germline V gene lookup returns CDR1 SGHRS and CDR2 YFSETQ. The chain's CDR3 is CASSLSVGTVVTEAFF. The DNA for the CDR3 is TGCGCTAGCAGCTTGAGTGTTGGGACAGTAGTAACTGAAGCTTTCTTT.

Concerning this clone: The junction differs from germline at one of its ends, possibly a read error. CDR3 nucleotide sequence: TGCGCCAGCAGCTTGGTACAGATCAACACTGAATCTTTCTTT. This encodes CASSLVQINTESFF. The chain couples TRBV5-1 to TRBJ1-1, with D unresolved. Germline assignment: CDR1 SGHRS and CDR2 YFSETQ. The CDR3 has 14 residues. Using reference TRBV5-1 and TRBJ1-1 for the parts outside the CDR3, the full variable domain is KAGVTQTPRYLIKTRGQQVTLSCSPISGHRSVSWYQQTPGQGLQFLFEYFSETQRNKGNFPGRFSGRQFSNSRSEMNVSTLELGDSALYLCASSLVQINTESFFGQGTRLTVV.

By share, this clone counts as medium-sized. This chain uses TRBV6-2 or TRBV6-3 with TRBJ1-6; D is possibly TRBD1 (5 bases). Per the germline V gene, CDR1 is MNHEY and CDR2 is SVGEGT. This CDR3 region has 13 residues. V lost 3 bases and J lost 8, with 8 bases in between. Here the CDR3 DNA reads TGTGCCAGCAGTTATCAGGGTTATTCACCCCTCCACTTT. It is translated as CASSYQGYSPLHF.

The chain links TRBV20-1 to TRBJ1-3; D remains ambiguous. Germline lookup yields CDR1 DFQATT and CDR2 SNEGSKA (reference sequence). This CDR3 is 15 amino acids long. V dropped 6 bases and J dropped 0 bases, with 15 bases sitting between them. CDR3 nucleotides: TGCAGTGCCGGGGAGGGAAGCAGCTCTGGAAACACCATATATTTT. It translates to CSAGEGSSSGNTIYF.

Relative to its sample, this clone is medium-sized. CDR3 residues: CASRIQPGPNYGYTF. The CDR3 nucleotides are TGTGCCAGCAGGATCCAGCCAGGACCTAACTATGGCTACACCTTC. The chain combines TRBV6-1 with TRBJ1-2; no clear D gene. The CDR3 runs to 15 residues. Per germline, CDR1 MNHNS and CDR2 SASEGT. Deletions cut 6 bases from V and 0 bases from J, with 14 bases between.

The V gene is TRBV27, the J gene TRBJ1-2; D unclear. Germline V lookup: CDR1 MNHEY, CDR2 SMNVEV (reference sequence). The CDR3 consists of 13 residues. The V end was cut by 5 bases, the J end by 4 bases, with 11 bases between. CDR3 in DNA: TGTGCCAGCAGTCAGGCAGGCCGCTATGGCTACACCTTC. It codes for CASSQAGRYGYTF.

There are a few counts of this clone. V and J are TRBV6-1 and TRBJ2-7, with 8 bases lining up with TRBD1. The germline V gene encodes CDR1 MNHNS and CDR2 SASEGT. V was pared by 1 base and J by 5 bases, with 7 bases of the junction left unmatched. The CDR3 is made up of 15 amino acids. The CDR3 coding sequence is TGTGCCAGCAGTGAAGAAACAGGGGGAAGCCACGAGCAGTACTTC. Residues: CASSEETGGSHEQYF.

As for this clone: A clone one base away is much larger, so this may be a read error. The CDR3 nucleotides are TGTGCCAGCAGCCGGGGCATCCCAGACTCTGGAAACACCATATATTTT. Encoded protein: CASSRGIPDSGNTIYF. The rearrangement joins TRBV7-8 to TRBJ1-3, with D possibly TRBD1 on 5 matching bases. This CDR3 contains 16 residues. V was clipped by 5 bases and J by 0 bases, with 14 bases between them. Germline V gives CDR1 SGHVS, CDR2 FQNEAQ.

There are a few counts of this clone. The chain employs TRBV2 and TRBJ2-5, with 9 bases aligning to TRBD2. The assigned J gene may be wrong: the sequence end matches TRBJ2-1 better. CDR3 length: 13 amino acids. In germline, CDR1 is SNHLY, CDR2 FYNNEI. The CDR3 region is CASSGSGSNEQFF. The CDR3 region has the DNA TGTGCCAGCAGTGGTAGCGGGAGTAATGAGCAGTTCTTC.

This clone is medium-sized in the sample. The chain has TRBV2 and TRBJ1-6, with TRBD1 identical over 8 bases. The CDR3 contains 13 residues. Germline V gene lookup returns CDR1 SNHLY and CDR2 FYNNEI. V trimming: 6 bases; J trimming: 9 bases; junction bases outside the gene matches: 4. The CDR3 region has the DNA TGTGCCAGCAGCACAGGGGGTTCTTCACCCCTCCACTTT. Translation: CASSTGGSSPLHF.

Within the sample, this clone is medium-sized. The V gene is TRBV19, the J gene TRBJ1-1; a possible D gene is TRBD1 (5 bases). Germline V gene lookup returns CDR1 LNHDA and CDR2 SQIVND (reference sequence). V dropped 7 bases and J dropped 1 base, with 16 bases sitting between them. The CDR3 is 15 residues long. This chain's CDR3 is CASTGVIGQNTEAFF. DNA for the CDR3: TGTGCCAGTACCGGTGTGATCGGACAGAACACTGAAGCTTTCTTT.

Comments on this clone: The junction departs from germline at one end; a sequencing error may be responsible. The chain links TRBV3-1 to TRBJ2-7; TRBD2 matches at 7 bases. CDR1 and CDR2 (germline): LGHDT, YNNKEL (reference sequence). The CDR3 is 13 residues long. DNA of the CDR3: TGTGCCAGCAGGCGCGGGGGAGCCGAAGAGCAGCACTTC. It is translated as CASRRGGAEEQHF.

The rearrangement links TRBV7-3 to TRBJ2-2; the match to TRBD1 covers 7 bases. Germline V gene data show CDR1 as SGHTA and CDR2 as FQGTGA. This CDR3 is built from 15 residues. J gave up 6 bases and V 2 bases, and 6 bases lay outside the gene matches. CDR3 in DNA: TGTGCCAGCAGCTTAGGCGGCAGGGGGTCCGGGGAGCTGTTTTTT. Its translation: CASSLGGRGSGELFF.

This clone ranks as medium-sized. The J gene is TRBJ1-1, the V gene TRBV5-1; 9 bases are shared with TRBD1. CDR3 length: 15 residues. V lost 4 bases to trimming and J lost 4 bases; unmatched junction nucleotides: 8. Germline CDR1 reads SGHRS; CDR2 reads YFSETQ. For the CDR3, the DNA is TGCGCCAGCAGCAATCGGACAGGGGTGACCACTGAAGCTTTCTTT. Its protein product is CASSNRTGVTTEAFF.

In its sample, this clone ranks as medium-sized. The J gene is TRBJ2-7, the V gene TRBV2, with D hard to call. The germline V and J ends were trimmed by 1 base and 3 bases, with 4 bases remaining between them. The CDR3 totals 12 residues. In germline, CDR1 is SNHLY, CDR2 FYNNEI. CDR3 bases: TGTGCCAGCAGTGAAGGTAGCTACGAGCAGTACTTC. Protein product: CASSEGSYEQYF.

In this sample, this clone turned up many times. The V call is TRBV25-1, the J call TRBJ2-3, with D unresolved. The V gene's germline CDR1 is MGHDK and CDR2 SYGVNS. The CDR3 totals 11 residues. V was cut by 2 bases and J by 5 bases, with 2 bases left in between. The CDR3 reads CASSEGDTQYF. The DNA of the CDR3 is TGTGCCAGCAGTGAAGGAGATACGCAGTATTTT.

V and J are TRBV7-2 and TRBJ2-1, with D hard to call. CDR3 length: 12 residues. The V gene lost 5 bases and the J gene lost 13 bases, with 15 bases spanning the gap. Per the germline V gene, CDR1 is SGHTA and CDR2 is FQGNSA. The chain's CDR3 is CASSRPGYDQFF. The DNA of the CDR3 is TGTGCCAGCAGCCGCCCCGGTTACGATCAGTTCTTC.

This clone is medium-sized in the sample. J is TRBJ1-3 and V is TRBV12-3 or TRBV12-4, with D unresolved. The length of the CDR3 is 14 residues. The ends were cut back, 2 bases at V and 0 bases at J, with 5 bases in the middle. CDR3 sequence: CASSLSYSGNTIYF. In DNA, the CDR3 is TGTGCCAGCAGTTTATCTTACTCTGGAAACACCATATATTTT.

CDR3 amino acids: CASSLTRETQHF. The CDR3 nucleotides are TGTGCCAGCAGCCTCACCCGGGAGACCCAGCATTTT. The rearrangement links TRBV28 to TRBJ1-5; no reliable D call. The CDR3 extends over 12 amino acids. CDR1 is MDHEN and CDR2 is SYDVKM in the germline V gene. V lost 6 bases and J lost 11, with 14 bases in between.